The 27 T cell receptor beta chains reported below all come from one sample, sequenced in a study of cytomegalovirus exposure and HLA in healthy donors (dated by TCRdb to the late 2010s). Libraries were made using the immunoSEQ multiplex PCR assay. A mixture of 60 forward primers for TCR Vbeta segments and 13 reverse primers for TCR Jbeta segments was used in the multiplex PCR. TCRdb holds this immuneACCESS table with in-frame rearrangements only. Some clones are missing; in checked studies, unresolved V genes explain under half, and the rest has no known cause. Present in this sample are approximately 100,000 clones, 71% of which were seen just once. Less than 3% of the sample is in the top ten clones. The material sequenced was PBMCs. Source of these receptors: a female donor in good health and CMV-seronegative.

In its sample, this clone was seen a few times. V gene TRBV6-1 combines with J gene TRBJ1-5, with D possibly being TRBD1 (6 bases). V was cut by 5 bases and J by 0 bases, with 11 bases left in between. The CDR3 is made up of 15 amino acids. The germline gives CDR1 MNHNS, CDR2 SASEGT. CDR3: CASSQQGFSNQPQHF. The CDR3 DNA is TGTGCCAGCAGTCAACAGGGTTTTAGCAATCAGCCCCAGCATTTT.

CDR3 bases: TGTGCCAGCAGCTTAGTTGGGACTAGCTATTCCTACAATGAGCAGTTCTTC. It codes for CASSLVGTSYSYNEQFF. The V gene is TRBV7-2, the J gene TRBJ2-1; 9 bases are shared with TRBD2. The germline V gene has CDR1 SGHTA and CDR2 FQGNSA. The CDR3 is made up of 17 amino acids. After removal of 1 base from V and 1 base from J, the junction contained 5 bases not matched to a gene.

The chain carries TRBV27 and TRBJ2-1, with D unresolved. Germline-derived CDR1 and CDR2 are MNHEY and SMNVEV (reference sequence). CDR3 length equals 14 residues. V was trimmed by 2 bases and J by 9 bases, leaving 14 bases between them. CDR3 DNA: TGTGCCAGCAGTTTACCCGGTGCATCATTTGAGCAGTTCTTC. It yields the protein CASSLPGASFEQFF.

The chain couples TRBV14 to TRBJ2-1; D not resolved. V lost 2 bases and J lost 0, with 11 bases in between. The germline V gene encodes CDR1 SGHDN and CDR2 FVKESK. The CDR3 has 16 residues. In DNA form, the CDR3 reads TGTGCCAGCAGCCAACGTGGCGGTAGCTCCTACAATGAGCAGTTCTTC. Encoded protein: CASSQRGGSSYNEQFF.

J is TRBJ1-1 and V is TRBV13; no firm D call. This CDR3 has 14 amino acids. Germline-derived CDR1 and CDR2 are PRHDT and FYEKMQ (reference sequence). Trimming pared 7 bases from V and 0 bases from J, leaving 12 bases between. The CDR3 loop is CASMFGEMNTEAFF. The CDR3 nucleotides read TGTGCCAGCATGTTCGGGGAGATGAACACTGAAGCTTTCTTT.

This sequence joins TRBV10-3 and TRBJ1-1, with 7 bases fitting TRBD1. CDR1 and CDR2 (germline): ENHRY, SYGVKD. The CDR3 consists of 17 residues. The V segment lost 6 bases and the J segment 0 bases; nucleotides outside the gene matches: 13. CDR3 amino acids: CAISALPGQSMNTEAFF. In DNA, the CDR3 is TGTGCCATCAGCGCACTACCGGGACAGTCCATGAACACTGAAGCTTTCTTT.

This chain links TRBV11-2 with TRBJ2-5; D gene uncertain. Trimming stripped 5 bases from V and 5 bases from J, with 9 bases between. The CDR3 is 12 amino acids. Germline V gene lookup returns CDR1 SGHAT and CDR2 FQNNGV. Here the CDR3 DNA reads TGTGCCAGCAGCCCAGTGGCTGAGACCCAGTACTTC. Translation: CASSPVAETQYF.

The V call is TRBV7-3, the J call TRBJ2-7; 9 bases align to TRBD2. The V and J ends lost 2 bases and 2 bases, in that order; junction bases with no gene match: 7. CDR1 SGHTA and CDR2 FQGTGA come from the germline V gene. This CDR3 has 16 residues. The CDR3 loop is CASSLAGASGAYEQYF. The CDR3 DNA sequence: TGTGCCAGCAGCTTAGCCGGGGCTAGCGGGGCCTACGAGCAGTACTTC.

The CDR3 nucleotides are TGTGCCAGCAGCTCGGACAGGGGGAGCACCGGGGAGCTGTTTTTT. Its protein is CASSSDRGSTGELFF. The V and J genes are TRBV7-8 and TRBJ2-2; 10 bases agree with TRBD1. Unmatched junction bases numbered 3, after V lost 4 bases and J lost 4 bases. CDR3 length: 15 amino acids. CDR1 and CDR2 from the germline V gene are SGHVS and FQNEAQ.

The chain employs TRBV18 and TRBJ1-2, with 7 bases that match TRBD1. The CDR3 is made up of 15 amino acids. Trimming at V came to 2 bases and at J to 4 bases, leaving 7 bases not matched to a gene. The germline V gene encodes CDR1 KGHSH and CDR2 LQKENI. The CDR3 sequence: CASSPERRDSYGYTF. CDR3 coding DNA: TGTGCCAGCTCACCAGAGAGGCGGGACAGCTATGGCTACACCTTC. Drawing the rest from reference TRBV18 and TRBJ1-2, the complete variable domain is NAGVMQNPRHLVRRRGQEARLRCSPMKGHSHVYWYRQLPEEGLKFMVYLQKENIIDESGMPKERFSAEFPKEGPSILRIQQVVRGDSAAYFCASSPERRDSYGYTFGSGTRLTVV.

The J gene is TRBJ2-1, the V gene TRBV29-1; 8 bases agree with TRBD2. The CDR3 extends over 10 amino acids. From germline, CDR1 is SQVTM and CDR2 ANQGSEA. CDR3 protein: CTGGVDEQFF. The CDR3 DNA reads TGCACGGGGGGGGTTGATGAGCAGTTCTTC.

This clone has only a few counts. The chain couples TRBV19 to TRBJ2-3, with D possibly being TRBD2 (5 bases). Germline V gene lookup returns CDR1 LNHDA and CDR2 SQIVND (reference sequence). The CDR3 loop spans 14 amino acids. Trimming removed 3 bases from V and 3 bases from J, with 10 bases in between. The CDR3 region is CASSMGDSTDTQYF. The CDR3 nucleotides read TGTGCCAGTAGTATGGGAGACTCTACAGATACGCAGTATTTT.

This chain joins TRBV27 and TRBJ1-5; D gene ambiguous. Germline CDR1 reads MNHEY; CDR2 reads SMNVEV (reference sequence). This CDR3 comprises 15 residues. V was clipped by 4 bases and J by 2 bases, with 12 bases between them. CDR3 loop: CASSSNSLGNQPQHF. CDR3 nucleotides: TGTGCCAGCAGTTCTAACAGTTTGGGCAATCAGCCCCAGCATTTT.

The rearrangement joins TRBV2 to TRBJ2-5; a possible D gene is TRBD1 (7 bases). This CDR3 region has 14 residues. Germline assignment: CDR1 SNHLY and CDR2 FYNNEI. V gave up 8 bases and J gave up 4 bases, with 17 bases separating them. CDR3 in DNA: TGTGCCAGCTCAGAAGGCAGGGGGGTAGAGACCCAGTACTTC. The encoded protein is CASSEGRGVETQYF. Looking up the rest from reference TRBV2 and TRBJ2-5 gives the full variable domain: EPEVTQTPSHQVTQMGQEVILRCVPISNHLYFYWYRQILGQKVEFLVSFYNNEISEKSEIFDDQFSVERPDGSNFTLKIRSTKLEDSAMYFCASSEGRGVETQYFGPGTRLLVL.

The chain employs TRBV18 and TRBJ1-1, with 10 nucleotides matching TRBD1. The CDR3 consists of 16 residues. V lost 1 base to trimming and J lost 3 bases; unmatched junction nucleotides: 5. Germline V gives CDR1 KGHSH, CDR2 LQKENI. DNA of the CDR3: TGTGCCAGCTCACCACGGGGGACAGGGGTAGACACTGAAGCTTTCTTT. This codes for CASSPRGTGVDTEAFF.

This clone showed up just once. The junction and the germline gene differ at one end; a read error may be behind it. The chain couples TRBV7-7 to TRBJ2-1, with TRBD2 matching 10 bases. The CDR3 spans 17 residues. Germline assignment: CDR1 SSHAT and CDR2 FNYEAQ (reference sequence). CDR3 sequence (DNA): TGTGCTAGCAGCCCGACCCCTAGCGGGAGTATGGGCAATGAGCAGTTCTTC. As protein: CASSPTPSGSMGNEQFF.

This chain uses TRBV23-1 with TRBJ2-1; TRBD1 aligns across 7 bases. TRBV23-1 is identified as an open reading frame with a role that is uncertain. This CDR3 is built from 16 residues. The V gene end was trimmed by 6 bases and the J gene end by 0 bases; junction bases not matched to a gene: 8. CDR3 sequence: CASSPDRVSSYNEQFF. The CDR3, as DNA: TGCGCCAGCAGCCCAGACAGGGTGAGCTCCTACAATGAGCAGTTCTTC.

The chain employs TRBV4-2 and TRBJ2-5; TRBD2 is a possible D gene (6 bases). The V gene's germline CDR1 is LGHNA and CDR2 YNFKEQ. The V end lost 1 base, the J end lost 0 bases, and 15 bases lay between the germline ends. The CDR3 contains 17 residues. Here the CDR3 reads CASSQVGAGTYQETQYF. For the CDR3, the DNA is TGTGCCAGCAGCCAAGTCGGGGCGGGAACGTACCAAGAGACCCAGTACTTC.

Here the CDR3 reads CATGGDSTSTQETQYF. CDR3 nucleotides: TGTGCCACCGGGGGGGACTCCACCTCCACCCAAGAGACCCAGTACTTC. This chain uses TRBV2 with TRBJ2-5, with 8 nucleotides matching TRBD2. The CDR3 length is 16 residues. CDR1 is SNHLY, CDR2 FYNNEI, per germline. V lost 10 bases to trimming and J lost 1 base; unmatched junction nucleotides: 14.

The V gene is TRBV27, the J gene TRBJ2-5, with 13 bases aligning to TRBD2. The ends lost 2 bases at V and 1 base at J; junction bases unmatched: 7. The CDR3 covers 18 residues. Germline CDR1 is MNHEY and CDR2 is SMNVEV (reference sequence). CDR3 in DNA: TGTGCCAGCAGTTTAGCCGGGGGACTAGCGGGGATCCAAGAGACCCAGTACTTC. Translation: CASSLAGGLAGIQETQYF.

V usage is TRBV4-2 and J usage is TRBJ2-1; unclear D gene. The CDR3 contains 14 residues. Germline lookup yields CDR1 LGHNA and CDR2 YNFKEQ. Trimming cost V 0 bases and J 7 bases, with 10 bases left between them. CDR3 nucleotides: TGTGCCAGCAGCCAAGATTACCGGGTGAATGAGCAGTTCTTC. Translated: CASSQDYRVNEQFF.

This chain uses TRBV15 with TRBJ2-2; 9 nucleotides line up with TRBD1. Germline V gene lookup returns CDR1 LNHNV and CDR2 YYDKDF (reference sequence). CDR3 size: 16 residues. V gave up 1 base and J gave up 3 bases; unmatched junction bases: 3. The CDR3 here is CATSRAGQGDTGELFF. In DNA, the CDR3 is TGTGCCACCAGCAGAGCGGGACAGGGTGACACCGGGGAGCTGTTTTTT.

This chain joins TRBV7-9 and TRBJ2-2; the D is unclear. This CDR3 is 14 amino acids long. Trimming removed 2 bases at V and 0 bases at J, with 4 bases between. The germline gives CDR1 SEHNR, CDR2 FQNEAQ (reference sequence). Here the CDR3 reads CASSLPTNTGELFF. CDR3 in DNA: TGTGCCAGCAGCTTACCTACGAACACCGGGGAGCTGTTTTTT.

This rearrangement joins TRBV27 to TRBJ1-1; D is undetermined. The CDR3 totals 13 residues. From germline, CDR1 is MNHEY and CDR2 SMNVEV (reference sequence). The ends were cut back, 6 bases at V and 1 base at J, with 9 bases in the middle. CDR3: CASSIGRNTEAFF. The CDR3 DNA reads as TGTGCCAGCAGCATAGGGAGGAACACTGAAGCTTTCTTT.

The chain combines TRBV11-3 with TRBJ2-5; D is unclear. V dropped 0 bases and J dropped 4 bases, with 6 bases sitting between them. The CDR3 contains 13 residues. Germline CDR1 and CDR2: SGHNT and YENEEA. The CDR3 nucleotides read TGTGCCAGCAGCTTAGAGCGGAGAGAGACCCAGTACTTC. Protein product: CASSLERRETQYF.

The chain is built from TRBV7-2 and TRBJ2-1, with TRBD2 matching over 11 bases. V trimming: 7 bases; J trimming: 6 bases; junction bases outside the gene matches: 14. Germline loops: CDR1 SGHTA, CDR2 FQGNSA. There are 17 residues in the CDR3. The CDR3 DNA follows: TGTGCCAGCACCTTCTCCCCTCTAGCGGGAGGCTTCAATGAGCAGTTCTTC. It yields the protein CASTFSPLAGGFNEQFF.

The V call is TRBV7-6, the J call TRBJ2-7, with a possible D match to TRBD1 (6 bases). Germline CDR1 reads SGHVS; CDR2 reads FNYEAQ. V gave up 4 bases and J gave up 2 bases, with 12 bases separating them. This CDR3 has 14 residues. The CDR3 region has the DNA TGTGCCAGCAGCTCTGACAGGTTTACCTACGAGCAGTACTTC. Protein sequence: CASSSDRFTYEQYF.